One sample yielded the 6 T cell receptor beta chains listed below, sequenced in a study of OX40 agonist ivuxolimab in advanced cancers. Only in-frame clones appear in the TCRdb table, and some are missing; sequencing was by immunoSEQ multiplex PCR. The sample yields 60,000 or so clones, around 88% seen once. Sequenced material: CD4+ or CD8+ T cells sorted from blood, taken in a trial of the OX40 agonist ivuxolimab. All receptors come from an adult with an advanced solid tumor such as melanoma, head and neck, liver or kidney cancer.

V and J are TRBV11-2 and TRBJ1-2, with a tentative D call TRBD1 (5 bases). CDR3 size: 13 residues. CDR1 and CDR2 (germline): SGHAT, FQNNGV. V shed 0 bases and J shed 6 bases, with 8 bases lying between them. The CDR3 nucleotides read TGTGCCAGCAGCTTAGATAAACAGGATGGCTACACCTTC. It codes for CASSLDKQDGYTF.

The chain combines TRBV7-2 with TRBJ2-7; the match to TRBD1 covers 10 bases. The J segment lost 4 bases and the V segment lost 10 bases, leaving 10 bases of the junction unmatched. In germline, CDR1 is SGHTA, CDR2 FQGNSA. CDR3 size: 14 residues. The CDR3 nucleotides are TGTGCCACCTTGCAGGGGACAGGGGCGTACGAGCAGTACTTC. Protein sequence: CATLQGTGAYEQYF.

This clone was observed a few times. V is TRBV19 and J is TRBJ1-5; D unclear. The V gene's germline CDR1 is LNHDA and CDR2 SQIVND (reference sequence). Between the trimmed V and J ends, which lost 11 bases and 9 bases, there was a span of 20 bases. The CDR3 length is 13 residues. CDR3 DNA: TGTGCCGGTACGGCGGGTTTGGAAGGGCCCCAGCATTTT. It codes for CAGTAGLEGPQHF.

The chain joins TRBV5-1 to TRBJ2-1; D is possibly TRBD2 (6 bases). Germline lookup yields CDR1 SGHRS and CDR2 YFSETQ. V was clipped by 5 bases and J by 8 bases, with 11 bases between them. The CDR3 covers 12 residues. CDR3 nucleotide sequence: TGCGCCAGCAGGCTTGGCGGGGATGAGCAGTTCTTC. This encodes CASRLGGDEQFF.

This chain's CDR3 is CASKGTGGPYEQYF. As DNA, the CDR3 is TGTGCCAGCAAAGGGACAGGGGGACCTTACGAGCAGTACTTC. The chain carries TRBV6-6 and TRBJ2-7, with TRBD1 matching over 11 bases. The CDR3 is 14 amino acids. Trimming at V came to 7 bases and at J to 4 bases, leaving 6 bases not matched to a gene. Germline V CDR1 and CDR2: MNHNY, SVGAGI (reference sequence).

The chain combines TRBV29-1 with TRBJ2-5, with D unclear. Per germline, CDR1 SQVTM and CDR2 ANQGSEA. Deletions cut 4 bases from V and 5 bases from J, with 11 bases between. The CDR3 is 12 amino acids. CDR3 sequence reads: CSVVGRSETQYF. In DNA form, the CDR3 reads TGCAGCGTTGTCGGCAGATCGGAGACCCAGTACTTC.